The 5 T cell receptor beta chains presented below share a single source sample, sequenced in a study of cytomegalovirus exposure and HLA in healthy donors. The PCR made use of 60 Vbeta and 13 Jbeta primers. TCRdb's table, derived via immunoSEQ multiplex PCR, lists solely in-frame clones and lacks some. The sample carries 130,000 to 150,000 clones, about 80% recorded once. Sequencing input: PBMCs. The receptors originated from a woman aged 60 to 75 in good health and CMV-seropositive.

The chain couples TRBV18 to TRBJ1-1; TRBD1 is a possible D gene (5 bases). With 0 bases removed from V and 6 bases from J, the gap between germline ends came to 8 bases. The CDR3 is 13 residues long. Looked up from germline, CDR1 is KGHSH and CDR2 is LQKENI. Here the CDR3 DNA reads TGTGCCAGCTCACCACCGGGGGGTTCTGAAGCTTTCTTT. Protein product: CASSPPGGSEAFF.

V gene TRBV6-1 combines with J gene TRBJ2-5; 9 bases match TRBD2. Trimming cost V 6 bases and J 3 bases; bases outside gene matches: 5. This CDR3 comprises 14 residues. The germline V gene has CDR1 MNHNS and CDR2 SASEGT. The CDR3 DNA follows: TGTGCCAGCAGGTTGGCTAGCGGGAAAGAGACCCAGTACTTC. Encoded protein: CASRLASGKETQYF.

J is TRBJ2-7 and V is TRBV29-1; 9 bases map to TRBD1. Germline lookup yields CDR1 SQVTM and CDR2 ANQGSEA. J lost 0 bases, V lost 1 base, and 13 bases had no gene match. The CDR3 is 18 residues long. CDR3 bases: TGCAGCGTTGAAGTGGGGTTTGGGGACAGGGCTAGCTCCTACGAGCAGTACTTC. Amino acids: CSVEVGFGDRASSYEQYF.

V is TRBV28 and J is TRBJ1-4; D not certain. V shed 4 bases and J shed 0 bases, with 9 bases lying between them. The CDR3 loop spans 15 amino acids. Germline-derived CDR1 and CDR2 are MDHEN and SYDVKM. As DNA, the CDR3 is TGTGCCAGCAGTTGGGGAGGAGCAACTAATGAAAAACTGTTTTTT. It codes for CASSWGGATNEKLFF.

This chain connects TRBV7-6 to TRBJ2-2; 8 bases align to TRBD1. V shed 5 bases and J 6 bases; nucleotides not matched to a gene: 11. This CDR3 region has 16 residues. Germline V lookup: CDR1 SGHVS, CDR2 FNYEAQ. The CDR3 here is CASSPYRGSASGELFF. CDR3 bases: TGTGCCAGCAGCCCGTACAGGGGGTCGGCTTCCGGGGAGCTGTTTTTT.